The sequence of this T cell receptor beta chain was determined in a study of CXCR3-negative and CXCR3-positive naive CD8 T cells. The CDR3 length is 13 residues. Germline-derived CDR1 and CDR2 are SQVTM and ANQGSEA. Notes on the study in general: Memory cells differed in TRBV-TRBJ usage, but naive CXCR3-negative and CXCR3-positive cells had similar usage. The study found comparably high diversity in both naive subsets and much lower diversity in memory CD8+ cells.

About this clonotype itself: The antigen remains undetermined.

cDNA libraries for TRB were generated by 5' RACE incorporating UMI labels. Reprocessing the 5' RACE reads, TCRdb reports a single entry for every CDR3 protein and omits DNA. The sample table sets out tens of thousands of distinct CDR3 sequences. The genes are TRBV29-1 and TRBJ2-7; TCRdb's assignment of TRBD1 cannot be checked, as there is no DNA. The TCR was taken from a human donor in good health. Some clones in this sample may be carry-over from other donors' samples. Sequencing was done on a sample of naive CXCR3- CD8+ T cells from blood. Regarding subset: CD45RO-CCR7+CD27+CD95- naive CD8+ T cells lacking CXCR3 (TNR3-). The CDR3 loop is CSVQGVMSYEQYF.